This T cell receptor (beta chain) was obtained from a study of blood T cell repertoires in COVID-19. Sequenced by immunoSEQ multiplex PCR; TCRdb stores in-frame clones only, minus some. The repertoire holds under 300,000 clones, with about 80% as singletons. Germline V lookup: CDR1 MDHEN, CDR2 SYDVKM. Trimming removed 7 bases at V and 8 bases at J, with 14 bases between. The CDR3 runs 12 residues. The sequenced sample was PBMCs or T cells enriched from blood (not recorded which). This chain uses TRBV28 with TRBJ1-2, with D hard to call. This sequence was found in a man between 45 and 60 years old who had recovered from COVID-19. In DNA, the CDR3 is TGTGCCAGCACCCTCGGGGAGTACGGCTACACCTTC. It yields the protein CASTLGEYGYTF.